This T cell receptor beta chain was recovered during a study of T-cell reconstitution after alpha-beta-depleted transplantation in children. This clonotype was counted many times. Unique molecular identifiers were used in preparing the TCRbeta library. One entry per CDR3 protein, called by TCRdb with MiXCR from the PCR reads. The table has 83,000 or so distinct CDR3 sequences, 7% to 10% seen once. Deletions cut 1 base from V and 0 bases from J, with 9 bases between. CDR1 is SEHNR and CDR2 is FQNEAQ in the germline V gene (reference sequence). The CDR3 runs 15 residues. The chain is built from TRBV7-9 and TRBJ1-2; D gene uncertain. The material sequenced was PBMCs from the stem cell graft donor, taken from the stem cell graft. The receptor was isolated from a human donor who donated a stem cell graft to a child with congenital amegakaryocytic thrombocytopenia. CDR3 sequence (DNA): TGTGCCAGCAGCTTAGATCACCCCTCTAACTATGGCTACACCTTC. It specifies CASSLDHPSNYGYTF.